This TCR beta chain was recorded in a study of T cells in Graves' hyperthyroidism and ophthalmopathy (dated by TCRdb to between 2018 and 2021). At the level of the whole study: Peripheral blood samples were taken at initial diagnosis, before any treatment was given. To identify TCR V-J signatures that set the groups apart, the researchers used a discovery cohort of 100 or so patients, made up of roughly 45 with Graves' ophthalmopathy and around 58 with stable Graves' hyperthyroidism. An independent validation cohort of around 19 hyperthyroidism patients and 15 or so patients who later progressed to ophthalmopathy tested prospective prediction of ophthalmopathy. For training and testing, the 95 to 100 patients in the discovery cohort were randomly divided in a 7:3 ratio. In addition, the study compared T-cell repertoires in thyroid tissue and in blood from over 5 Graves' hyperthyroidism patients. After blood sampling, hyperthyroidism patients were treated with methimazole at a starting dose of 30 mg daily, and ophthalmopathy patients were treated with high-dose intravenous methylprednisolone. TCR Vbeta CDR3 sequencing of 130 to 150 peripheral blood samples (roughly 43 ophthalmopathy, 75 to 80 hyperthyroidism and some 17 progressor patients) is reported in the paper.

The CDR3 runs 13 residues from the cysteine to the phenylalanine. This entry keeps only the CDR3 DNA: 39 bases, framed from base 1. Trimming takes 5 bases from V and 7 bases from J, and the germline ends sit 11 bases apart. CDR1 PRHDT and CDR2 FYEKMQ were looked up in the germline V gene (reference sequence). This clonotype was counted only a few times. What this receptor recognizes is not known. One base away there is no much larger clone; base qualities are not given. The TCR beta CDR3 regions were amplified from the RNA transcripts. The first round of RT-PCR for the TCR CDR3 was performed with the HTBI primer set and the Qiagen OneStep RT-PCR kit. Libraries were constructed in a second round of multiplex PCR, after which size selection and purification were performed. Libraries were sequenced paired-end with 100 bp reads on an Illumina HiSeq2000. The paper's processing steps were these. SOAPnuke was used to process the raw data, throwing out any read that contained adapters or uncalled bases, had a mean Phred below 15, or lacked an exact constant-primer or identifier match. COPE v1.2.5 was used to merge the high-quality paired reads, and each unique nucleotide sequence was defined as a clonotype. MiTCR v1.1 was used to align clonotypes to the IMGT TRBV, TRBD and TRBJ reference segments. Analysis was restricted to V-J combinations with a frequency above 0.0001, which covered roughly 99% of repertoires. A TCS score was defined as the ratio between F50 (clonal expansion) and ExV (chaos), using BLOSUM62-based TCRdist between CDR3 peptides within each V-J. Welch's t-statistics and random forest reduced fewer than 600 V-J features to roughly 13, which were used in a naive Bayes classifier (R e1071). The public reads were reanalyzed by TCRdb: fastp trimming at Q25, MiXCR alignment, in-frame beta chains only. Here each entry gathers all rows of one CDR3 protein and keeps the most common genes and DNA. These V and J calls derive from TCRdb rather than the authors' analysis. The sample has around 700,000 distinct CDR3 sequences on record, about 17% of them singletons. Together, the top ten hold 16% of the sample.

On the study overall, not on this receptor specifically: No statistical method was used to set the sample size in advance, and investigators knew the group allocation. A model built on a 13 V-J signature distinguished ophthalmopathy from stable hyperthyroidism, reaching around 88% sensitivity and about 81% specificity in cross-validation and 80%/75% in testing. Most expanded thyroid clonotypes (frequency above 0.001) were also detected in blood, a finding suggesting that blood repertoires may reflect thyroid immune responses. In validation, progression to ophthalmopathy was predicted by the model with 70.59% sensitivity and around 75% specificity, a median of about 6.8 months before onset.

Hyperthyroidism patients were aged 18 to 65 years and newly diagnosed, with disease duration of less than 2 months. Any patient with an uncontrolled infection, another autoimmune disease, pregnancy or lactation was excluded. Diagnoses were based on clinical symptoms, serum thyroxine and TRAb, thyroid ultrasound and orbital computed tomography. Blood from progressor patients was collected at the time of first diagnosis with hyperthyroidism, before any ophthalmopathy symptoms had appeared. PBMCs were separated from under 11 ml of fresh peripheral blood using Ficoll-Paque density gradient centrifugation. Progressor patients were initially diagnosed with Graves' hyperthyroidism and developed ophthalmopathy during follow-up. Total RNA was extracted with Trizol reagent, and quality was checked on an Agilent 2100 Bioanalyzer.

Here the chain combines TRBV13 and TRBJ2-2; the D segment cannot be called with confidence. The sequence was obtained from a woman aged 50 to 65 with Graves' hyperthyroidism that later progressed to Graves' ophthalmopathy. The sequencing input was blood. The nucleotide sequence reads as follows: TGTGCCAGCAGCGGAGATGAAGGCGGGGAGCTGTTTTTT. It encodes CASSGDEGGELFF.